A selection of T cell receptor beta chains follows, all from one sample in a study of T cells in Graves' hyperthyroidism and ophthalmopathy. A single record per CDR3 protein comes from TCRdb applying MiXCR to the multiplex PCR reads. The sample holds nearly 750,000 distinct CDR3 sequences, over 35% seen once. The sample taken for sequencing was blood. These TCRs come from a woman in her thirties or forties with Graves' hyperthyroidism. CDR3s include the opening cysteine and the closing phenylalanine or tryptophan. D genes are given only for firm matches. Clone size is not always given. Where it is, it says once, few, many or a class for expanded clones.

clone size,D gene,J gene,V gene,CDR3 DNA,CDR3 protein
many,TRBD1,TRBJ1-1,TRBV10-3,TGTGCCACGCTCCGGGACAGGGCTTCTTCAACTGAAGCTTTCTTT,CATLRDRASSTEAFF
many,TRBD2,TRBJ2-7,TRBV10-3,TGTGCCATCAGGGCGACTAGCGGGACGGAGTACGAGCAGTACTTC,CAIRATSGTEYEQYF
.,.,TRBJ1-2,TRBV6-1,TGTGCCAGCACAAGAGCTCTAGCGGGGGGCTACGGTGGCTACACCTTC,CASTRALAGGYGGYTF
.,.,TRBJ2-5,TRBV7-2,TGTGCCTGCAGCTTAGCGCCCAGGGGAGAGACCCAGTACTTC,CACSLAPRGETQYF
few,.,TRBJ1-1,TRBV20-1,TGCAGTGCTAGAGATCTCATCGGCGAAACCGGCACTGAAGCTTTCTTT,CSARDLIGETGTEAFF
few,TRBD1,TRBJ1-5,TRBV6-6,TGTGCCAGCAGTTACAGGGCAGGGGGCGGTCAGCCCCAGCATTTT,CASSYRAGGGQPQHF
.,TRBD2,TRBJ2-7,TRBV19,TGTGCCAGTAGTCCAAATCTGACTAGCGGGAGGGCCGCCGACGAGCAGTACTTC,CASSPNLTSGRAADEQYF
many,.,TRBJ1-1,TRBV4-3,TGCGCCAGCAGCCAAGTCGAGGACACTGAAGCTTTCTTT,CASSQVEDTEAFF
.,TRBD2,TRBJ2-7,TRBV20-1,TGCAGTGCTAGTGTCCTAGCGGGAGGGTTGTCCTACGAGCAGTACTTC,CSASVLAGGLSYEQYF
many,.,TRBJ2-5,TRBV29-1,TGCAGCGTAAGGAGGGGTAAAGAGACCCAGTACTTC,CSVRRGKETQYF
many,TRBD1,TRBJ1-1,TRBV12-3/TRBV12-4,TGCGCCAGCAGTACAGGGGGCGCAGGGACTGAAGCTTTCTTT,CASSTGGAGTEAFF
.,.,TRBJ2-7,TRBV10-3,TGTGCCATCAGTGACCGAAGACCATTCAGGGGATCACACGAGCAGTACTTC,CAISDRRPFRGSHEQYF
few,.,TRBJ2-5,TRBV12-5,TGTGCTAGTGGTTCGCCACAGGGAGCCCACCAAGAGACCCAGTACTTC,CASGSPQGAHQETQYF
many,TRBD2,TRBJ2-2,TRBV13,TGTGCCAGTACTAGCGGGAGAGGGACCGGGGAGCTGTTTTTT,CASTSGRGTGELFF
once,.,TRBJ1-1,TRBV18,TGTGCCAGCTCTCCTGGCTATCCACAGGGGAACACTGAAGCTTTCTTT,CASSPGYPQGNTEAFF
many,.,TRBJ1-2,TRBV12-3/TRBV12-4,TGTGCCAGCACCTTGATAGGGGTGGGTGGCTACACCTTC,CASTLIGVGGYTF
many,.,TRBJ2-7,TRBV20-1,TGCAGTGCTAGAGCCCCCGGGTCTCCCTACGAGCAGTACTTC,CSARAPGSPYEQYF
few,.,TRBJ2-7,TRBV6-5,TGTGCCAGCAGTTACTCGCCAGGGACATCGGCCTACGAGCAGTACTTC,CASSYSPGTSAYEQYF
.,.,TRBJ1-6,TRBV6-1,TGTGCCAGCAGTGCAGGAAAGGGCTCCTATAATTCACCCCTCCACTTT,CASSAGKGSYNSPLHF
.,.,TRBJ2-6,TRBV10-3,TGTGCCATCAGTGAAGAGGGGGCCAACGTCCTGACTTTC,CAISEEGANVLTF
.,.,TRBJ2-3,TRBV2,TGTGCCAGCAGTTACAGGGACGGCACAGATACGCAGTATTTT,CASSYRDGTDTQYF
.,TRBD2,TRBJ2-2,TRBV10-3,TGTGCCTCGTCCGAGAGGGCGGGGGACACCGGGGAGCTGTTTTTT,CASSERAGDTGELFF
.,TRBD1,TRBJ1-5,TRBV10-3,TGTGCCAGCAGTTACGACACAGGGGGAAGAGATCAGCCCCAGCATTTT,CASSYDTGGRDQPQHF
.,TRBD1,TRBJ1-4,TRBV6-5,TGTGCCAGCAGTTACTCTCTCCGACAGGGATCTATTCGTGAAAAACTGTTTTTT,CASSYSLRQGSIREKLFF
many,.,TRBJ1-1,TRBV12-3/TRBV12-4,TGTGCCAGCAGTTTAATCGAGGGCACTGAAGCTTTCTTT,CASSLIEGTEAFF
.,TRBD1,TRBJ1-2,TRBV19,TGTGCCAGTAGTTTCGGACAGGGGGCGGCAGGCTATGGCTACACCTTC,CASSFGQGAAGYGYTF
.,.,TRBJ2-2,TRBV19,TGTGCCACCGGAAGGAGCTTGAACACCGGGGAGCTGTTTTTT,CATGRSLNTGELFF
few,.,TRBJ1-1,TRBV12-3/TRBV12-4,TGTGCCAGCAGCAGAGACCCCGGAAGCACTGAAGCTTTCTTT,CASSRDPGSTEAFF
many,.,TRBJ1-1,TRBV15,TGTGCCACCAGCAGAGATCGGGGTGAAGCTTTCTTT,CATSRDRGEAFF
.,.,TRBJ1-2,TRBV4-3,TGCGCCAGCAGCCGCCCCGTGACGAGGCTTAACGGTCGGGGCTACACCTTC,CASSRPVTRLNGRGYTF
few,.,TRBJ2-7,TRBV7-9,TGTGCCAGCAGCCAAGATTTAGCAGGGATAGGTTACGAGCAGTACTTC,CASSQDLAGIGYEQYF
.,.,TRBJ2-7,TRBV6-2/TRBV6-3,TGTGCCAGCAGCGTAGACCTGGGCTCCTACGAGCAGTACTTC,CASSVDLGSYEQYF